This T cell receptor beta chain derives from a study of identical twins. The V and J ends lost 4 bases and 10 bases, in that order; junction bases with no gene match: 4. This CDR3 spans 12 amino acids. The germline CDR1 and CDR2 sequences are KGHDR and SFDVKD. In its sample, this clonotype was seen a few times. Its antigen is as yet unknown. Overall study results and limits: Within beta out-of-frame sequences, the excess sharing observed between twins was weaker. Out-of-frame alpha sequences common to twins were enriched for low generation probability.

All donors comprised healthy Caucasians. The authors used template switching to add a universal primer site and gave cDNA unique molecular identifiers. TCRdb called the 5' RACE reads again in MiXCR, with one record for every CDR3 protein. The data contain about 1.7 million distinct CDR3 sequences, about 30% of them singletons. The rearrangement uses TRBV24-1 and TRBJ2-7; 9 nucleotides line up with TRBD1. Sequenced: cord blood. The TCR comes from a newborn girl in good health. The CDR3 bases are TGTGCCACCAGTGAAGGGACAGGGCCACAGTACTTC. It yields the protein CATSEGTGPQYF.